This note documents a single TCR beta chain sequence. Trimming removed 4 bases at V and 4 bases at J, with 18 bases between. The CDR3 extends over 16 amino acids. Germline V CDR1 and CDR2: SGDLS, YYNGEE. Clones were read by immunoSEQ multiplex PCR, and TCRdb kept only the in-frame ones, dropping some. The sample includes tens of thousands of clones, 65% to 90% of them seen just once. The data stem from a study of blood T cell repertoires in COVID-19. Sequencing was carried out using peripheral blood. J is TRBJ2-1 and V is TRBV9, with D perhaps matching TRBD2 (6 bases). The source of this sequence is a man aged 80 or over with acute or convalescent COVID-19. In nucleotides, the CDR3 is TGTGCCAGCAGCCCCCGGCGGGGCGGAATGTACAATGAGCAGTTCTTC. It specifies CASSPRRGGMYNEQFF.